A single sample is the source of the 13 T cell receptor beta chains below, sequenced in a study of T cell responses to AZD1222 COVID-19 vaccine. Profiled with immunoSEQ multiplex PCR; TCRdb holds only in-frame clones, not every one. This table holds 100,000 to 150,000 clones, around 92% found once. Sample: peripheral blood, taken on day 0 of AZD1222 vaccination. These receptors all come from an adult in good health.

This rearrangement joins TRBV6-5 to TRBJ1-6; possibly TRBD1 for D (5 bases). The CDR3 extends over 15 amino acids. V was trimmed by 3 bases and J by 6 bases, leaving 12 bases between them. CDR1 is MNHEY, CDR2 SVGAGI, per germline. Written as DNA, the CDR3 is TGTGCCAGCAGTTATCTGAACAGGCCTAATTCACCCCTCCACTTT. Its translation: CASSYLNRPNSPLHF.

J is TRBJ2-7 and V is TRBV7-7; 10 bases match TRBD2. J was trimmed by 6 bases and V by 3 bases; bases with no gene match: 8. The CDR3 has 15 amino acids. Germline lookup yields CDR1 SSHAT and CDR2 FNYEAQ (reference sequence). The CDR3 is CASSLALAGAGEQYF. DNA of the CDR3: TGTGCCAGCAGCTTGGCTCTAGCGGGAGCGGGCGAGCAGTACTTC.

This chain links TRBV7-2 with TRBJ2-5; D is uncertain. The V end lost 1 base, the J end lost 5 bases, and 5 bases lay between the germline ends. The CDR3 contains 12 residues. Germline assignment: CDR1 SGHTA and CDR2 FQGNSA. The CDR3 DNA is TGTGCCAGCAGCTTAGGGGTGGAGACCCAGTACTTC. This encodes CASSLGVETQYF.

The J gene is TRBJ2-1, the V gene TRBV20-1; 11 nucleotides align to TRBD2. Germline V CDR1 and CDR2: DFQATT, SNEGSKA (reference sequence). The CDR3 spans 15 residues. The V gene end was trimmed by 3 bases and the J gene end by 6 bases; junction bases not matched to a gene: 7. The CDR3 protein is CSASHGLAGFNEQFF. Written as DNA, the CDR3 is TGCAGTGCTAGTCATGGACTAGCGGGCTTCAATGAGCAGTTCTTC.

This clone was detected a few times. The chain carries TRBV28 and TRBJ2-7; a possible D gene is TRBD2 (6 bases). CDR3 length equals 15 residues. CDR1 MDHEN and CDR2 SYDVKM come from the germline V gene. Trimming removed 4 bases at V and 0 bases at J, with 13 bases between. CDR3 bases: TGTGCCAGCAGTTCAGCGGGCCTTAGCTCCTACGAGCAGTACTTC. Translating it yields CASSSAGLSSYEQYF.

The genes are TRBV15 and TRBJ2-1; D is undetermined. The CDR3 runs 15 residues. The V end was cut by 3 bases, the J end by 9 bases, with 18 bases between. Germline V gene data show CDR1 as LNHNV and CDR2 as YYDKDF (reference sequence). This CDR3 reads CATSSYPTSGSEQFF. The DNA of the CDR3 is TGTGCCACCAGCAGTTATCCGACTTCGGGCAGTGAGCAGTTCTTC.

V and J are TRBV5-6 and TRBJ2-5; 15 bases are a match to TRBD2. Germline loops: CDR1 SGHDT, CDR2 YYEEEE. This CDR3 has 18 amino acids. The J segment lost 2 bases and the V segment lost 4 bases, leaving 9 bases of the junction unmatched. CDR3 in amino acids: CASSRRTSGRALQETQYF. CDR3 DNA sequence: TGTGCCAGCAGCCGGAGGACTAGCGGGAGGGCTCTTCAAGAGACCCAGTACTTC.

The V and J genes are TRBV9 and TRBJ1-5; a weak D match, TRBD1 (6 bases). Trimming took 3 bases from V and 4 from J, leaving 11 bases between them. The CDR3 contains 14 residues. CDR1 is SGDLS and CDR2 is YYNGEE in the germline V gene. This CDR3 reads CASSEGDDNQPQHF. The CDR3 coding sequence is TGTGCCAGCAGCGAGGGGGATGATAATCAGCCCCAGCATTTT. Supplemented by reference TRBV9 and TRBJ1-5, the full variable domain reads DSGVTQTPKHLITATGQRVTLRCSPRSGDLSVYWYQQSLDQGLQFLIQYYNGEERAKGNILERFSAQQFPDLHSELNLSSLELGDSALYFCASSEGDDNQPQHFGDGTRLSIL.

The chain couples TRBV10-3 to TRBJ2-7; D unresolved. The CDR3 sequence is 11 residues long. Trimming took off 0 bases at V and 11 bases at J, with 8 bases between the two ends. The germline V gene encodes CDR1 ENHRY and CDR2 SYGVKD. This CDR3 is CAISESREEYF. The CDR3 nucleotides are TGTGCCATCAGTGAGTCCAGAGAAGAGTACTTC.

This clone is medium-sized within its sample. The genes are TRBV6-2 or TRBV6-3 and TRBJ1-2; D is undetermined. With 0 bases removed from V and 8 bases from J, the gap between germline ends came to 19 bases. The CDR3 extends over 16 amino acids. From germline, CDR1 is MNHEY and CDR2 SVGEGT. Written as DNA, the CDR3 is TGTGCCAGCAGTTACTCGAAAGTTGCAGCGGGGAGAGGCTACACCTTC. It is translated as CASSYSKVAAGRGYTF.

This sequence joins TRBV24-1 and TRBJ2-2, with D perhaps assigned TRBD1 or TRBD2 (7 bases each). Per the germline V gene, CDR1 is KGHDR and CDR2 is SFDVKD. Trimming removed 0 bases from V and 6 bases from J, with 13 bases in between. This CDR3 region has 16 residues. The CDR3 region has the DNA TGTGCCACCAGTGATTTGGGGAGGGGGCATGCCGGGGAGCTGTTTTTT. Encoded protein: CATSDLGRGHAGELFF.

V is TRBV6-5 and J is TRBJ2-3, with D possibly matching TRBD2 (7 bases). The CDR3 consists of 13 residues. Germline CDR1 reads MNHEY; CDR2 reads SVGAGI. The V end was cut by 6 bases, the J end by 8 bases, with 15 bases between. This CDR3 is CASSTGGGGTQYF. CDR3 coding DNA: TGTGCCAGCAGCACTGGGGGCGGGGGTACGCAGTATTTT.

The V call is TRBV7-3, the J call TRBJ2-1; D may be TRBD1 (5 bases). The germline V and J ends were trimmed by 1 base and 2 bases, with 9 bases remaining between them. Germline V gene sequence: CDR1 SGHTA, CDR2 FQGTGA. CDR3 length: 15 residues. The CDR3: CASSLMAGPYNEQFF. In DNA, the CDR3 is TGTGCCAGCAGCTTAATGGCAGGGCCCTACAATGAGCAGTTCTTC.